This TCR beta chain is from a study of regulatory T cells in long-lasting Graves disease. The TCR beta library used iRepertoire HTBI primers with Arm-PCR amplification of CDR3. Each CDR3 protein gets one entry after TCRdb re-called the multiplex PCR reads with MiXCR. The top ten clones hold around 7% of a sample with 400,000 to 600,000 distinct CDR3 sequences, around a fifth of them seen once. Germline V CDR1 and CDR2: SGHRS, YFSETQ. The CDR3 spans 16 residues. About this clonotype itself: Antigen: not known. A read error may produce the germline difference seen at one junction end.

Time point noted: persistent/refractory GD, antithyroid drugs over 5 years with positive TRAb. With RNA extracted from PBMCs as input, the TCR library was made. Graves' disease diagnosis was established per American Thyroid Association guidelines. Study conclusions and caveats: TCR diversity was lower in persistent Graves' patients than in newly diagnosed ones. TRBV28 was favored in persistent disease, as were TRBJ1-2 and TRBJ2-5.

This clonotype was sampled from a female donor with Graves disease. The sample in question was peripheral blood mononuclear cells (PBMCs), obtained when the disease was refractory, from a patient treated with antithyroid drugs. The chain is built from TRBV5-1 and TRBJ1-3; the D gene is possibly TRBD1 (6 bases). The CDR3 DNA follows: TGCGCCAGCGGCTTGGCCGGACAGAGATTTGGAAACACCATATATTTT. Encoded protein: CASGLAGQRFGNTIYF.